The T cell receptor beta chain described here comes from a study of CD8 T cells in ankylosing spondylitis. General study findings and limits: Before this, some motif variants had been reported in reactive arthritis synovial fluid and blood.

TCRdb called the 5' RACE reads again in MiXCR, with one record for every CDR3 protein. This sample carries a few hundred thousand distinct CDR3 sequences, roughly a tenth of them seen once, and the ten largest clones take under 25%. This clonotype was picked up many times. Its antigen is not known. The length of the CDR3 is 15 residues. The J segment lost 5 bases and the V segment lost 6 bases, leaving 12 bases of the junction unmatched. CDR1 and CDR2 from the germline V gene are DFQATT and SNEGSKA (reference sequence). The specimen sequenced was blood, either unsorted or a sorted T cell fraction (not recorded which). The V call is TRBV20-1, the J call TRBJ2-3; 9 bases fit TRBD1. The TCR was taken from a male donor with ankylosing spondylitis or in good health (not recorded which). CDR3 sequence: CSAAPPGQGKDTQYF. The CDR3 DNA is TGCAGTGCAGCACCCCCGGGACAGGGAAAAGATACGCAGTATTTT.